The clone carrying this TCR beta chain was seen ten or more times. Its antigen is not identified. Time point indicated: newly diagnosed GD, antithyroid drugs for less than 3 months. RNA extracted from PBMCs served as the sequencing template. The collection involved drawing nine milliliters of peripheral blood into EDTA tubes. The sample belongs to a study of regulatory T cells in long-lasting Graves disease. Overall study findings and caveats: Sample size, which was small, may have reduced accuracy.

Germline CDR1 is KGHSH and CDR2 is LQKENI. The CDR3 runs to 15 residues. V was clipped by 5 bases and J by 7 bases, with 18 bases between them. With iRepertoire HTBI primers and Arm-PCR of CDR3 regions, TCR beta libraries were built. TCRdb reprocessed the multiplex PCR reads with MiXCR, giving one entry per CDR3 protein. This table holds roughly 530,000 distinct CDR3 sequences, roughly 16% found once. The same specimen was also included in a second study, on T cells in Graves' hyperthyroidism and ophthalmopathy. As that report states: Diagnoses rested on clinical symptoms, serum thyroxine and TRAb, thyroid ultrasound and orbital computed tomography.

V and J are TRBV18 and TRBJ1-5, with D possibly being TRBD1 (5 bases). This TCR was sampled from a woman aged 40-60 years with Graves disease. Sequencing was performed on peripheral blood mononuclear cells (PBMCs), taken at new diagnosis, from a patient treated with antithyroid drugs. The CDR3: CASSSEVFRDQPQHF. CDR3 nucleotides: TGTGCCAGCTCATCAGAGGTTTTCCGGGACCAGCCCCAGCATTTT.